Listed below are T cell receptor beta chains from one sample, sequenced in a study of CD8+ T cells in alopecia areata. The table came from immunoSEQ multiplex PCR; TCRdb's copy has only in-frame clones and leaves some out. The table shows over 90,000 clones, with roughly 50% occurring only once. The sequenced material came from CD4+ T cells sorted from blood. Every receptor here comes from a human donor in good health. The CDR3 runs from the conserved cysteine through the conserved F or W. A D gene is named only where the DNA matches it firmly. The size field is filled for only some rows; it gives once, few, many or a size class.

TRBV7-9	TRBD1	.	13	TRBJ1-5	CASSGTGTQPQHF	TGTGCCAGCAGCGGGACAGGGACTCAGCCCCAGCATTTT
TRBV5-1	TRBD1	.	14	TRBJ1-1	CASSSGTANTEAFF	TGCGCCAGCAGCTCCGGGACAGCGAACACTGAAGCTTTCTTT
TRBV4-1	.	.	17	TRBJ2-3	CASSERLIVGATDTQYF	TGCGCCAGCAGCGAACGTCTAATTGTGGGGGCCACAGATACGCAGTATTTT
TRBV6-5	TRBD1	few	15	TRBJ1-2	CASRVLQGARYGYTF	TGTGCCAGCAGGGTGTTACAGGGGGCGCGATATGGCTACACCTTC
TRBV7-2	.	few	14	TRBJ1-2	CASSPYFQDYGYTF	TGTGCCAGCAGCCCCTATTTCCAGGACTATGGCTACACCTTC
TRBV11-1	.	.	15	TRBJ2-5	CASSDGRLVRETQYF	TGTGCCAGCAGCGACGGTAGGCTAGTTCGGGAGACCCAGTACTTC
TRBV5-6	TRBD1	.	14	TRBJ1-4	CASSQGQGGEKLFF	TGTGCCAGCAGCCAGGGACAGGGAGGCGAAAAACTGTTTTTT
TRBV5-1	.	few	15	TRBJ1-2	CASSLVTGLGSGYTF	TGCGCCAGCAGCCTAGTGACAGGTCTAGGTAGCGGCTACACCTTC
TRBV5-1	TRBD1	.	15	TRBJ2-7	CASSLTGQGHYEQYF	TGCGCCAGCAGCTTGACAGGACAGGGACACTACGAGCAGTACTTC
TRBV2	TRBD1	.	15	TRBJ1-3	CASSSDRGPGNTIYF	TGTGCCAGCAGCTCCGACAGGGGGCCTGGAAACACCATATATTTT
TRBV29-1	.	once	13	TRBJ1-2	CSVEVTLLKGYTF	TGCAGCGTTGAAGTCACCCTTCTTAAGGGCTACACCTTC
TRBV30	.	.	12	TRBJ2-3	CAWSVVPGTQYF	TGTGCCTGGAGTGTAGTTCCCGGTACGCAGTATTTT
TRBV29-1	.	few	12	TRBJ2-5	CSVEVPTETQYF	TGCAGCGTTGAAGTCCCGACAGAGACCCAGTACTTC
TRBV29-1	.	.	12	TRBJ2-7	CSAKDLSYEQYF	TGCAGCGCGAAAGACTTGTCCTACGAGCAGTACTTC
TRBV27	.	.	17	TRBJ2-3	CASSFWAQGPNTDTQYF	TGTGCCAGCAGTTTTTGGGCCCAGGGGCCCAACACAGATACGCAGTATTTT
TRBV15	TRBD2	.	12	TRBJ2-5	CATSTAGGTQYF	TGTGCCACCAGCACAGCGGGGGGGACCCAGTACTTC
TRBV7-3	TRBD2	.	21	TRBJ2-1	CASSLTDAASGGTLPHNEQFF	TGTGCCAGCAGCTTAACGGATGCGGCTAGCGGGGGGACCCTTCCTCACAATGAGCAGTTCTTC
TRBV30	.	.	13	TRBJ1-5	CAWTGGGNQPQHF	TGTGCCTGGACGGGAGGGGGAAATCAGCCCCAGCATTTT
TRBV29-1	.	.	12	TRBJ1-2	CSVHSGHGGYTF	TGCAGCGTTCACAGCGGACACGGTGGCTACACCTTC
TRBV7-7	TRBD2	.	17	TRBJ2-3	CASSLGLAGSTTDTQYF	TGTGCTAGCAGCTTGGGACTAGCGGGCAGTACCACAGATACGCAGTATTTT
TRBV19	TRBD1	few	15	TRBJ1-2	CASSKRGQGDYGYTF	TGTGCCAGCTCTAAGCGGGGGCAGGGGGACTATGGCTACACCTTC
TRBV30	TRBD2	few	16	TRBJ2-7	CAWSRGLAGGSYEQYF	TGTGCCTGGAGCCGTGGACTAGCGGGGGGCTCCTACGAGCAGTACTTC
TRBV19	.	few	15	TRBJ2-3	CASSPRGSGGDTQYF	TGTGCCAGTAGTCCAAGGGGTTCCGGGGGAGATACGCAGTATTTT
TRBV2	TRBD2	.	15	TRBJ2-3	CASRGTSGSTDTQYF	TGTGCCAGCAGGGGGACTAGCGGGAGCACAGATACGCAGTATTTT
TRBV5-1	TRBD1	few	17	TRBJ2-7	CASTTGTGLTGGYEQYF	TGCGCCAGCACCACAGGGACAGGGCTAACCGGAGGCTACGAGCAGTACTTC
TRBV14	.	once	15	TRBJ1-5	CASMRSRPSNQPQHF	TGTGCCAGCATGAGGTCCAGGCCTTCCAATCAGCCCCAGCATTTT
TRBV30	.	.	14	TRBJ1-2	CAWSVGSVNYGYTF	TGTGCCTGGAGTGTGGGGAGCGTAAACTATGGCTACACCTTC
TRBV27	TRBD1	few	14	TRBJ2-5	CASSRGQGRETQYF	TGTGCCAGCAGCCGGGGACAGGGGAGAGAGACCCAGTACTTC
TRBV29-1	.	.	13	TRBJ2-1	CSGKADSYNEQFF	TGCAGCGGCAAGGCGGACTCCTACAATGAGCAGTTCTTC
TRBV29-1	TRBD1	few	14	TRBJ2-7	CSGLRTGSSYEQYF	TGCAGCGGACTGAGGACAGGGTCGTCCTACGAGCAGTACTTC
TRBV7-2	TRBD2	.	17	TRBJ2-3	CASSLISSGGSTDTQYF	TGTGCCAGCAGCTTGATATCTAGCGGGGGAAGCACAGATACGCAGTATTTT
TRBV5-1	TRBD1	.	13	TRBJ1-2	CASSDPGGGGYTF	TGCGCCAGCAGCGACCCAGGGGGTGGAGGCTACACCTTC
TRBV4-1	.	.	15	TRBJ1-2	CASSQEGEKGYGYTF	TGCGCCAGCAGCCAAGAGGGGGAGAAGGGCTATGGCTACACCTTC
TRBV6-1	.	.	13	TRBJ2-7	CASSEPQVYEQYF	TGTGCCAGCAGTGAACCCCAGGTCTACGAGCAGTACTTC
TRBV6-5	.	.	15	TRBJ1-4	CASSYSPATNEKLFF	TGTGCCAGCAGTTACTCGCCGGCAACTAATGAAAAACTGTTTTTT
TRBV6-5	.	.	15	TRBJ2-5	CASSPGVVYQETQYF	TGTGCCAGCAGCCCAGGGGTTGTGTACCAAGAGACCCAGTACTTC